Each of the 27 T cell receptor beta chains below was sequenced from the same sample in a study of STAT5B mutations in CD4+ large granular lymphocyte leukemia. Data came from immunoSEQ multiplex PCR; TCRdb stores just in-frame clones and leaves some out. The data contain 37,000 or so clones, approximately 90% of them singletons. The material sequenced was CD4+ T cells from blood buffy coats. The receptors derive from a human donor in good health.

This clone is judged large. V and J are TRBV27 and TRBJ1-1; D not certain. The CDR3 runs 14 residues. Germline V gives CDR1 MNHEY, CDR2 SMNVEV (reference sequence). The ends were cut back, 3 bases at V and 6 bases at J, with 14 bases in the middle. CDR3 sequence: CASSFWRSGSEAFF. The CDR3 nucleotides read TGTGCCAGCAGTTTTTGGAGATCGGGGTCTGAAGCTTTCTTT.

This chain links TRBV27 with TRBJ2-7; D gene uncertain. V lost 4 bases and J 0 bases, leaving 4 bases between the germline ends. The V gene's germline CDR1 is MNHEY and CDR2 SMNVEV (reference sequence). The CDR3 spans 12 residues. In DNA form, the CDR3 reads TGTGCCAGCAGTTCCAACTCCTACGAGCAGTACTTC. Translation gives CASSSNSYEQYF.

This clone was counted once. This chain links TRBV2 with TRBJ2-2, with D hard to call. Per the germline V gene, CDR1 is SNHLY and CDR2 is FYNNEI. The CDR3 has 16 amino acids. V lost 3 bases and J lost 0, with 11 bases in between. CDR3 DNA sequence: TGTGCCAGCAGTGACCAGGCGCAGACGAACACCGGGGAGCTGTTTTTT. This gives the protein CASSDQAQTNTGELFF.

J is TRBJ2-6 and V is TRBV18; D is ambiguous. Between the trimmed V and J ends, which lost 3 bases and 0 bases, there was a span of 15 bases. This CDR3 has 18 residues. Germline loops: CDR1 KGHSH, CDR2 LQKENI. CDR3 bases: TGTGCCAGCTCACCGGTGAAGAGCCTGCTCTCTGGGGCCAACGTCCTGACTTTC. Translated, it gives CASSPVKSLLSGANVLTF.

V and J are TRBV10-1 and TRBJ2-1; 7 positions match TRBD2. J lost 1 base, V lost 4 bases, and 1 base had no gene match. CDR1 is WNHNN and CDR2 is SYGVQD in the germline V gene (reference sequence). The CDR3 totals 14 residues. CDR3 loop: CASSGGSSYNEQFF. The DNA of the CDR3 is TGCGCCAGCAGTGGCGGGAGTTCCTACAATGAGCAGTTCTTC.

The chain uses TRBV2 and TRBJ1-4, with no clear D. Germline loops: CDR1 SNHLY, CDR2 FYNNEI. The CDR3 covers 15 residues. V was pared by 7 bases and J by 0 bases, with 12 bases between. CDR3 protein: CASNQDGATNEKLFF. CDR3 nucleotides: TGTGCCAGCAACCAAGACGGTGCAACTAATGAAAAACTGTTTTTT.

J is TRBJ2-3 and V is TRBV10-1; 7 bases line up with TRBD2. Germline assignment: CDR1 WNHNN and CDR2 SYGVQD (reference sequence). The CDR3 consists of 15 residues. With V trimmed by 6 bases and J by 3 bases, 9 bases remained unmatched. The CDR3 bases are TGCGCCAGCAGCCCTGATGGGAGGGCTACAGATACGCAGTATTTT. Translating it yields CASSPDGRATDTQYF.

The chain joins TRBV11-2 to TRBJ2-7, with 9 bases lining up with TRBD2. This CDR3 is built from 14 residues. CDR1 and CDR2 from the germline V gene are SGHAT and FQNNGV. V dropped 5 bases and J dropped 3; count of bases not matched to a gene: 5. CDR3: CASSPGLASYEQYF. CDR3 in DNA: TGTGCCAGCAGCCCAGGACTAGCGAGCTACGAGCAGTACTTC.

This clone was detected only a few times. The V and J genes are TRBV2 and TRBJ1-5; D is unresolved. Per the germline V gene, CDR1 is SNHLY and CDR2 is FYNNEI. This CDR3 has 15 residues. V was trimmed by 6 bases and J by 0 bases, leaving 12 bases between them. The CDR3 spells CASSKGANSNQPQHF. The CDR3, as DNA: TGTGCCAGCAGCAAGGGCGCTAATAGCAATCAGCCCCAGCATTTT.

This clone appeared a few times. The chain links TRBV19 to TRBJ1-1, with D possibly TRBD1 on 6 matching bases. Germline CDR1 and CDR2: LNHDA and SQIVND (reference sequence). Trimming shortened V by 9 bases and J by 5 bases, and 13 bases separated the two germline ends. The CDR3 spans 12 residues. CDR3 nucleotides: TGTGCCAGCAGGGGATTTGAGACTGAAGCTTTCTTT. Its translation: CASRGFETEAFF.

The V gene is TRBV7-6, the J gene TRBJ2-7, with D perhaps assigned TRBD1 or TRBD2 (5 bases each). The CDR3 extends over 13 amino acids. Per the germline V gene, CDR1 is SGHVS and CDR2 is FNYEAQ. Trimming pared 0 bases from V and 6 bases from J, leaving 9 bases between. In nucleotides, the CDR3 is TGTGCCAGCAGCTTAGCGGCTGGGGGCGAGCAGTACTTC. It is translated as CASSLAAGGEQYF.

The rearrangement joins TRBV6-5 to TRBJ1-2; the D is unclear. Trimming shortened V by 4 bases and J by 7 bases, and 7 bases separated the two germline ends. Per germline, CDR1 MNHEY and CDR2 SVGAGI. This CDR3 is 11 amino acids long. As DNA, the CDR3 is TGTGCCAGCAGTTCCCAGGCTGGCTACACCTTC. Its protein is CASSSQAGYTF.

The V gene is TRBV7-2, the J gene TRBJ2-1, with a tentative D call TRBD1 (7 bases). CDR3 length: 14 amino acids. The germline gives CDR1 SGHTA, CDR2 FQGNSA. With 4 bases removed from V and 9 bases from J, the gap between germline ends came to 16 bases. CDR3 amino acids: CASSSAQGGTEQFF. The CDR3 DNA is TGTGCCAGCAGCTCAGCCCAGGGGGGTACTGAGCAGTTCTTC.

The rearrangement links TRBV29-1 to TRBJ2-7; 7 nucleotides align to TRBD1. Germline V CDR1 and CDR2: SQVTM, ANQGSEA. The J segment lost 0 bases and the V segment lost 6 bases, leaving 5 bases of the junction unmatched. The CDR3 covers 13 residues. CDR3: CSVGDSVSYEQYF. DNA of the CDR3: TGCAGCGTAGGGGACAGCGTCTCCTACGAGCAGTACTTC.

This clone came up a few times. The rearrangement links TRBV29-1 to TRBJ2-5; D is possibly TRBD1 or TRBD2 (5 bases each). The germline gives CDR1 SQVTM, CDR2 ANQGSEA. V lost 4 bases to trimming and J lost 5 bases, with 11 bases between them. The CDR3 runs 12 residues. CDR3 in DNA: TGCAGCGTTGGGAACGGGGACGAGACCCAGTACTTC. Encoded protein: CSVGNGDETQYF.

This clone showed up just once. V is TRBV27 and J is TRBJ2-7; TRBD1 or TRBD2 may be the D gene (5 bases each). The V end lost 6 bases, the J end lost 3 bases, and 15 bases lay between the germline ends. From germline, CDR1 is MNHEY and CDR2 SMNVEV (reference sequence). The CDR3 sequence is 14 residues long. The CDR3 loop is CASSTSGPFYEQYF. Here the CDR3 DNA reads TGTGCCAGCAGCACCTCGGGACCCTTCTACGAGCAGTACTTC.

The chain recombines TRBV4-1 with TRBJ2-2; D uncertain. Germline V gives CDR1 MGHRA, CDR2 YSYEKL. The CDR3 runs to 16 residues. Deletions cut 0 bases from V and 1 base from J, with 9 bases between. CDR3 DNA: TGCGCCAGCAGCCAAGATCCGGGTCGGAACACCGGGGAGCTGTTTTTT. Translated: CASSQDPGRNTGELFF.

The genes are TRBV5-5 and TRBJ2-7; D is perhaps TRBD2 (6 bases). V gave up 6 bases and J gave up 1 base, with 17 bases separating them. This CDR3 comprises 15 residues. Germline V gene sequence: CDR1 SGHKS, CDR2 YYEKEE (reference sequence). This CDR3 is CASTLLRGGSYEQYF. In DNA, the CDR3 is TGTGCCAGCACCCTCTTAAGGGGAGGTTCCTACGAGCAGTACTTC.

The CDR3 nucleotides read TGTGCCAGCAGCTTAGCCCACCTGGGGCCCAATGAAGCTTTCTTT. Its protein is CASSLAHLGPNEAFF. The chain employs TRBV7-9 and TRBJ1-1; maybe TRBD1 (5 bases). Germline CDR1 is SEHNR and CDR2 is FQNEAQ (reference sequence). V lost 0 bases to trimming and J lost 7 bases, with 15 bases between them. The CDR3 loop spans 15 amino acids.

This clone occurred once. Within the sample, other DNA sequences also encode this same CDR3. The V and J genes are TRBV5-1 and TRBJ2-2, with a possible D match to TRBD1 (6 bases). Germline V gene data show CDR1 as SGHRS and CDR2 as YFSETQ. V dropped 0 bases and J dropped 4 bases, with 10 bases sitting between them. This CDR3 comprises 15 residues. CDR3 region: CASSLDRVGTGELFF. DNA for the CDR3: TGCGCCAGCAGCTTGGACAGGGTGGGCACCGGGGAGCTGTTTTTT. The full variable domain, in which reference TRBV5-1 and TRBJ2-2 provide the parts outside the CDR3, is KAGVTQTPRYLIKTRGQQVTLSCSPISGHRSVSWYQQTPGQGLQFLFEYFSETQRNKGNFPGRFSGRQFSNSRSEMNVSTLELGDSALYLCASSLDRVGTGELFFGEGSRLTVL.

The chain carries TRBV7-2 and TRBJ2-3, with D unclear. This CDR3 has 11 residues. Trimming removed 5 bases from V and 7 bases from J, with 7 bases in between. Germline CDR1 reads SGHTA; CDR2 reads FQGNSA. The CDR3 reads CASSGSYTQYF. The CDR3, as DNA: TGTGCCAGCAGCGGATCTTATACGCAGTATTTT.

In its sample, this clone was seen a few times. V gene TRBV4-1 combines with J gene TRBJ2-4, with 10 positions matching TRBD2. Germline CDR1 is MGHRA and CDR2 is YSYEKL. J gave up 8 bases and V 1 base, and 8 bases lay outside the gene matches. The CDR3 loop spans 16 amino acids. In DNA, the CDR3 is TGCGCCAGCAGCCAAGTGCGGCTAGCGGGAGAAGACATTCAGTACTTC. It translates to CASSQVRLAGEDIQYF.

This clone has a single count. The chain recombines TRBV10-3 with TRBJ2-5, with D possibly being TRBD1 (6 bases). CDR1 and CDR2 from the germline V gene are ENHRY and SYGVKD. Trimming removed 6 bases at V and 5 bases at J, with 16 bases between. CDR3 size: 14 residues. The CDR3 region has the DNA TGTGCCATCAGACTCGACAGGTCCTTGGAGACCCAGTACTTC. This encodes CAIRLDRSLETQYF.

V is TRBV15 and J is TRBJ1-2; no clear D. From germline, CDR1 is LNHNV and CDR2 YYDKDF (reference sequence). The CDR3 is 14 residues long. V was pared by 0 bases and J by 4 bases, with 9 bases between. The CDR3 is CATSRDYGGYGYTF. In DNA form, the CDR3 reads TGTGCCACCAGCAGAGATTACGGTGGCTATGGCTACACCTTC.

Here the CDR3 DNA reads TGCGCCAGCAGCCAAGATACCGCCCTTAACTATGGCTACACCTTC. Translated, it gives CASSQDTALNYGYTF. This chain joins TRBV4-3 and TRBJ1-2, with D unresolved. Germline V gene sequence: CDR1 LGHNA, CDR2 YSLEER. V gave up 0 bases and J gave up 1 base, with 9 bases separating them. The CDR3 is 15 residues long.

The rearrangement links TRBV19 to TRBJ2-1; D gene ambiguous. Germline V gives CDR1 LNHDA, CDR2 SQIVND (reference sequence). Trimming left V 3 bases short and J 3 bases short, with 6 bases between. This CDR3 is 13 amino acids long. CDR3 region: CASSISGYNEQFF. The CDR3 DNA is TGTGCCAGTAGTATCTCCGGCTACAATGAGCAGTTCTTC. Combining the CDR3 with reference TRBV19 and TRBJ2-1 gives the whole variable domain DGGITQSPKYLFRKEGQNVTLSCEQNLNHDAMYWYRQDPGQGLRLIYYSQIVNDFQKGDIAEGYSVSREKKESFPLTVTSAQKNPTAFYLCASSISGYNEQFFGPGTRLTVL.

The V gene is TRBV2, the J gene TRBJ2-7, with TRBD1 matching over 11 bases. Germline V lookup: CDR1 SNHLY, CDR2 FYNNEI. This CDR3 has 14 amino acids. V was pared by 7 bases and J by 4 bases, with 6 bases of the junction left unmatched. CDR3 loop: CASTSDRGPYEQYF. The CDR3 DNA sequence: TGTGCCAGCACCTCGGACAGGGGGCCTTACGAGCAGTACTTC.